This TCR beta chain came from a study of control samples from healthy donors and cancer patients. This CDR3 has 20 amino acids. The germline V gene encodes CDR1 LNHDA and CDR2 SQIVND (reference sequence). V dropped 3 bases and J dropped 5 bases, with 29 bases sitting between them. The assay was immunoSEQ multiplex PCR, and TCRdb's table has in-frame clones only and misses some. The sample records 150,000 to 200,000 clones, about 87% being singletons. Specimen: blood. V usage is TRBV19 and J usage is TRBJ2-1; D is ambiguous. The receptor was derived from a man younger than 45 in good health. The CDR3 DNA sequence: TGTGCCAGTAGTATTGGGATCAGGATACCTCCCCTGTCTTTTAACAATGAGCAGTTCTTC. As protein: CASSIGIRIPPLSFNNEQFF.